This T cell receptor beta chain stems from a study of blood T cell repertoires in COVID-19. Study information: Spain, Italy and the United States supplied samples that represented acute and convalescent COVID-19. Sources were T cells, B-cell-depleted T cells, or PBMCs; the material itself was cDNA or gDNA.

The CDR3 totals 15 residues. V was clipped by 0 bases and J by 0 bases, with 6 bases between them. Germline values: CDR1 SGHTA, CDR2 FQGNSA. Authors' analysis steps: Amplified reference gene primers provided the basis for estimating nucleated cell counts. Generated by immunoSEQ multiplex PCR, the TCRdb table keeps only in-frame clones and is missing some. V and J calls and clone size are copied from that table; D and trimming were computed from the DNA. There are more than 95,000 clones in the sample; around 83% occur only once, and roughly 5.5% lies in the top ten. This clone was detected only once. Other DNA sequences in the sample encode the same CDR3.

The sequenced sample was peripheral blood. The V call is TRBV7-2, the J call TRBJ1-3; D is possibly TRBD1 (5 bases). The receptor's source is a man older than 75 with active or convalescent COVID-19. CDR3 nucleotide sequence: TGTGCCAGCAGCTTAGCGCAGGGCTCTGGAAACACCATATATTTT. It specifies CASSLAQGSGNTIYF. The whole variable domain, filled in from reference TRBV7-2 and TRBJ1-3, reads GAGVSQSPSNKVTEKGKDVELRCDPISGHTALYWYRQSLGQGLEFLIYFQGNSAPDKSGLPSDRFSAERTGGSVSTLTIQRTQQEDSAVYLCASSLAQGSGNTIYFGEGSWLTVV.